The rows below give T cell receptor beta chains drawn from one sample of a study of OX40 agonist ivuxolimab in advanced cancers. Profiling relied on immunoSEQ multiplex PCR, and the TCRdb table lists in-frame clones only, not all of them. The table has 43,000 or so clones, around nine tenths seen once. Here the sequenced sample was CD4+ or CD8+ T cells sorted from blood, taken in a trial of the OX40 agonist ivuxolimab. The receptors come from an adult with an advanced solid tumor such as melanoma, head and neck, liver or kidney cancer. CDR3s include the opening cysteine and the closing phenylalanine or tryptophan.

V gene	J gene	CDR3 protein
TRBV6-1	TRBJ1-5	CASSERQGAWPQHF
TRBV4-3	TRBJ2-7	CASSQEATDSHEQYF
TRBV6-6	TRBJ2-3	CASSPGVLAGTDTQYF
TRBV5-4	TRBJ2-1	CASSRDSYNEQFF
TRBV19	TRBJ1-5	CASSYGTTTSNQPQHF
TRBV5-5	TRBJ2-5	CASSLWLAGGGETQYF
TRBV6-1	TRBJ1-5	CASTKRDDQPQHF
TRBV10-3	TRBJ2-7	CAISESLSGLSYEQYF
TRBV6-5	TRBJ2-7	CASRTLGTSYYEQYF
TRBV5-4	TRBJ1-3	CASSSDRGTGNTIYF
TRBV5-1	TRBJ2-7	CASSLVVAGREQYF
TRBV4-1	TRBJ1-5	CASSLQGTSNQPQHF
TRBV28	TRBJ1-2	CASSLGQIYGYTF
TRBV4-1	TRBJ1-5	CASSQAGQGGQPQHF
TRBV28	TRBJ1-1	CASSLLLGSVGNTEAFF
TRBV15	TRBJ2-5	CATSPSAGIGETQYF
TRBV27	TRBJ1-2	CASSLSADHGYTF
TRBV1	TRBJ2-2	CTSSHRDSAPNTGELFF
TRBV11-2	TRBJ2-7	CASSLDGQGAVNEQYF
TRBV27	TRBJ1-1	CASTTGNTEAFF
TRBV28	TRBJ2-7	CASSASGGPPYEQYF
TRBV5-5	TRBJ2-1	CASRTGGRVSYNEQFF
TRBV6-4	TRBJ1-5	CASSNSQWARNQPQHF